The rows below give T cell receptor beta chains drawn from one sample of a study of OX40 agonist ivuxolimab in advanced cancers. The method was immunoSEQ multiplex PCR; TCRdb's version includes in-frame clones alone and lacks a portion of them. The sample carries over 30,000 clones, approximately 82% recorded once. Sequencing was performed on CD4+ or CD8+ T cells sorted from blood, taken in a trial of the OX40 agonist ivuxolimab. The source is an adult with an advanced solid tumor such as melanoma, head and neck, liver or kidney cancer. CDR3s include the opening cysteine and the closing phenylalanine or tryptophan. The D gene is left open where the match is weak. Clone size is given for some rows only: seen once, a few or many times, or a class if the clone is expanded.

v_call,j_call,d_call,clone_size,cdr3_nt,cdr3_aa
TRBV23-1,TRBJ1-2,.,.,TGCGCCAGCAGTCAATCAGGGCCCGGGGGGACTAACTATGGCTACACCTTC,CASSQSGPGGTNYGYTF
TRBV14,TRBJ2-3,.,.,TGTGCCAGCAGCCACAACAGAGTGAACACAGATACGCAGTATTTT,CASSHNRVNTDTQYF
TRBV7-9,TRBJ1-2,.,once,TGTGCCAGCAGCCCCGGTCGCTCTGGCTATGGCTACACCTTC,CASSPGRSGYGYTF
TRBV7-9,TRBJ1-2,TRBD1,.,TGTGCCAGCAGCACCGGACAGGGGGCTTGGTATGGCTACACCTTC,CASSTGQGAWYGYTF
TRBV7-9,TRBJ1-5,.,.,TGTGCCAGCAGCTTACCCGGGGTCAATCAGCCCCAGCATTTT,CASSLPGVNQPQHF
TRBV12-5,TRBJ2-1,.,.,TGTGCTAGTGGTTTGTTAGGGTTTGAGCAGTTCTTC,CASGLLGFEQFF
TRBV19,TRBJ1-2,.,.,TGTGCCAGTAGTATTCACGGTGACTATGGCTACACCTTC,CASSIHGDYGYTF
TRBV25-1,TRBJ2-1,.,few,TGTGCCAGCACCGAGGGGGAAGGCGGCCATGAGCAGTTCTTC,CASTEGEGGHEQFF
TRBV4-2,TRBJ2-3,.,.,TGTGCCAGCAGCCAATTTAGGGTAGATACGCAGTATTTT,CASSQFRVDTQYF
TRBV6-6,TRBJ1-1,.,few,TGTGCCAGCAGGGGGAGCTCTGAAGCTTTCTTT,CASRGSSEAFF
TRBV4-1,TRBJ1-2,.,few,TGCGCCAGCAGCCAGAGCCGGGACAAAGATACCATGGGCTACACCTTC,CASSQSRDKDTMGYTF
TRBV27,TRBJ1-4,TRBD1,.,TGTGCCAGCAGCTTCAGGGGGCGAGTTGAAAAACTGTTTTTT,CASSFRGRVEKLFF
TRBV7-3,TRBJ2-1,TRBD2,few,TGTGCCAGCAGCTTAAATCCTAGCGGGGCCTCCTACAATGAGCAGTTCTTC,CASSLNPSGASYNEQFF
TRBV29-1,TRBJ2-1,.,.,TGCAGCGTTGTTCTTTCACGAAGAGCCTACAATGAGCAGTTCTTC,CSVVLSRRAYNEQFF
TRBV11-2,TRBJ2-2,.,few,TGTGCCAGCAACCCCGTTGGACTGCCGAACACCGGGGAGCTGTTTTTT,CASNPVGLPNTGELFF
TRBV7-9,TRBJ2-1,TRBD2,.,TGTGCCAGCAGCCCCCCCCTAGCGGGAGGGCCAGGAGAGCAGTTCTTC,CASSPPLAGGPGEQFF
TRBV7-9,TRBJ1-1,.,.,TGTGCCAGCAGCCGAATTGCCATGAACACTGAAGCTTTCTTT,CASSRIAMNTEAFF
TRBV5-1,TRBJ2-2,.,.,TGCGCCAGCAGCTTGGAGGGGGGCAGCACCGGGGAGCTGTTTTTT,CASSLEGGSTGELFF
TRBV5-1,TRBJ2-1,TRBD2,.,TGCGCCAGCAGCCTGAGCGGGGGGGCTCCGGATGAGCAGTTCTTC,CASSLSGGAPDEQFF
TRBV6-5,TRBJ2-2,.,few,TGTGCCAGCAGTCCAAATTACTGGAACACCGGGGAGCTGTTTTTT,CASSPNYWNTGELFF
TRBV5-6,TRBJ2-2,.,.,TGTGCCAGCAGCCTAATCACCGGGGAGCTGTTTTTT,CASSLITGELFF